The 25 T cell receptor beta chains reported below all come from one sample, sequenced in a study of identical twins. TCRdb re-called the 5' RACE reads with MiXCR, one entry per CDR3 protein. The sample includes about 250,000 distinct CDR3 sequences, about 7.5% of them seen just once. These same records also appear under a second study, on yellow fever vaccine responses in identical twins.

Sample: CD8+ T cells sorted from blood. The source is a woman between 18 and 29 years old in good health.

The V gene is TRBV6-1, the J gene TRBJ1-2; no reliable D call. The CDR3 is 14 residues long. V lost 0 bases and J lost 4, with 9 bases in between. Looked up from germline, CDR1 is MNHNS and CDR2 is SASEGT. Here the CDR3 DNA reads TGTGCCAGCAGTGAAGCAGGTCAGATCTATGGCTACACCTTC. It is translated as CASSEAGQIYGYTF.

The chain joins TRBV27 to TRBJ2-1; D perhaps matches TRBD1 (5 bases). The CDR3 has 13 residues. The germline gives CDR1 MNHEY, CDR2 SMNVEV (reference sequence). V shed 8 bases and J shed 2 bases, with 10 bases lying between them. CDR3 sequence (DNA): TGTGCCAGCGGACAAGGGCCCTACAATGAGCAGTTCTTC. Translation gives CASGQGPYNEQFF.

CDR3 in DNA: TGTGCCAGCAGGGGCAGATTAGCGGACGAGCAGTACTTC. It is translated as CASRGRLADEQYF. The rearrangement joins TRBV2 to TRBJ2-7; D is perhaps TRBD2 (6 bases). The CDR3 is 13 residues long. V was pared by 6 bases and J by 5 bases, with 14 bases between. Germline CDR1 and CDR2: SNHLY and FYNNEI.

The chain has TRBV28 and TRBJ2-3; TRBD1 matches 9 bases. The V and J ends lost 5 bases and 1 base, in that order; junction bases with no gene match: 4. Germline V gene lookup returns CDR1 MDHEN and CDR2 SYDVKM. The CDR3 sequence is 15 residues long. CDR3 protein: CASSATGGGTDTQYF. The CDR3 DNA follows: TGTGCCAGCAGTGCCACAGGGGGCGGCACAGATACGCAGTATTTT.

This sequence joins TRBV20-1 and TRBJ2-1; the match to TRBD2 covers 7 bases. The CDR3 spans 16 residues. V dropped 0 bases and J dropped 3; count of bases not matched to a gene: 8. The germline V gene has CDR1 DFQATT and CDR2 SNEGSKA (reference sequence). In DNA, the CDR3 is TGCAGTGCTAGAGACATCTCTGCGGGAGACTACAATGAGCAGTTCTTC. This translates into CSARDISAGDYNEQFF.

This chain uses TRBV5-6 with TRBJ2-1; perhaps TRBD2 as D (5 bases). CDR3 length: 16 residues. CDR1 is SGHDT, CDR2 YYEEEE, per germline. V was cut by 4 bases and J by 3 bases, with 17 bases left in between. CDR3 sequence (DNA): TGTGCCAGCAGCCAGAGGGCACGACTCTTCTACAATGAGCAGTTCTTC. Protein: CASSQRARLFYNEQFF.

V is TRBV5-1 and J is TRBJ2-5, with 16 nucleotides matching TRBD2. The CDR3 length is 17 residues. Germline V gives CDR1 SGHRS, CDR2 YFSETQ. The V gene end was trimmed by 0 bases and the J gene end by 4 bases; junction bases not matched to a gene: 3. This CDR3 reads CASSLEGLAGGRETQYF. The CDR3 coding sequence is TGCGCCAGCAGCTTGGAGGGACTAGCGGGGGGGCGAGAGACCCAGTACTTC. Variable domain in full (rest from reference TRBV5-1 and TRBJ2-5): KAGVTQTPRYLIKTRGQQVTLSCSPISGHRSVSWYQQTPGQGLQFLFEYFSETQRNKGNFPGRFSGRQFSNSRSEMNVSTLELGDSALYLCASSLEGLAGGRETQYFGPGTRLLVL.

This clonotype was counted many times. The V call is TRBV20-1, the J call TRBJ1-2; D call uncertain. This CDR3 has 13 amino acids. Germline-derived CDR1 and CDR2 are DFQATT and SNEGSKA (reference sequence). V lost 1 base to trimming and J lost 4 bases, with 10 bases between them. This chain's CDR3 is CSARGEPLYGYTF. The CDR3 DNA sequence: TGCAGTGCTAGAGGGGAGCCCCTCTATGGCTACACCTTC.

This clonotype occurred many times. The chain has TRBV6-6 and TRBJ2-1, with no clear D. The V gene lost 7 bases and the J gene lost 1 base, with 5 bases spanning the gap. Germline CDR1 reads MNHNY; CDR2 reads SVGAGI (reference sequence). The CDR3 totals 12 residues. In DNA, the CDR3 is TGTGCCAGCATGGCGTCCTACAATGAGCAGTTCTTC. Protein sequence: CASMASYNEQFF.

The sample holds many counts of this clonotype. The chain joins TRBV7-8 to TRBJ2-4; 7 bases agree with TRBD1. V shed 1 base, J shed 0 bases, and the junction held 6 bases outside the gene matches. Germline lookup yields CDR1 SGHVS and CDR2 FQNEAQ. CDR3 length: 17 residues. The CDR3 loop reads CASSLDRTGSAKNIQYF. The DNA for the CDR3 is TGTGCCAGCAGCTTAGACCGGACAGGTTCAGCCAAAAACATTCAGTACTTC.

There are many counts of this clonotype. The CDR3 loop is CSVEGKDYEQYF. CDR3 nucleotides: TGCAGCGTTGAGGGCAAGGACTACGAGCAGTACTTC. The rearrangement links TRBV29-1 to TRBJ2-7; D is unclear. CDR1 is SQVTM, CDR2 ANQGSEA, per germline. The CDR3 runs to 12 residues. V lost 3 bases, J lost 3 bases, and 9 bases lay in between.

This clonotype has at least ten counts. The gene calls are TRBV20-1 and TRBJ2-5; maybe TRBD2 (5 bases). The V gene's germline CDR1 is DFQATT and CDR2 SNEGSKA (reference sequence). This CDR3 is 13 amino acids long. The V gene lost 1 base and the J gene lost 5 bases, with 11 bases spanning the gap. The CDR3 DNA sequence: TGCAGTGCTAGAGGAGCTTCGGGGGAGACCCAGTACTTC. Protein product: CSARGASGETQYF.

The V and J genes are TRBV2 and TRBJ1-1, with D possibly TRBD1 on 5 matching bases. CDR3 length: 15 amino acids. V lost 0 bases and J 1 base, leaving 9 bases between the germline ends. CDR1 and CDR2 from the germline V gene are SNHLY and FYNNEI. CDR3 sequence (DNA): TGTGCCAGCAGTGAAGCGGGGGGAGAGAACACTGAAGCTTTCTTT. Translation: CASSEAGGENTEAFF. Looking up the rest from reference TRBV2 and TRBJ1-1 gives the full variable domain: EPEVTQTPSHQVTQMGQEVILRCVPISNHLYFYWYRQILGQKVEFLVSFYNNEISEKSEIFDDQFSVERPDGSNFTLKIRSTKLEDSAMYFCASSEAGGENTEAFFGQGTRLTVV.

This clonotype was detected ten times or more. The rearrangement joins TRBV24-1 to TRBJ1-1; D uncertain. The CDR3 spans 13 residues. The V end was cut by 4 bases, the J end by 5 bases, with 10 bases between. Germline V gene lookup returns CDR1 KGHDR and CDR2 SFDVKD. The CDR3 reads CATSDTRGTEAFF. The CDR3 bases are TGTGCCACCAGTGACACTCGAGGAACTGAAGCTTTCTTT.

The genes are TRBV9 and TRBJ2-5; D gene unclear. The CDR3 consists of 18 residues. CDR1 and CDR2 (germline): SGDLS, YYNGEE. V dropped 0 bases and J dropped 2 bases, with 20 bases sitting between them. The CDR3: CASSVVPVLAAEQETQYF. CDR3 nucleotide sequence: TGTGCCAGCAGCGTAGTACCCGTTTTGGCGGCTGAACAAGAGACCCAGTACTTC.

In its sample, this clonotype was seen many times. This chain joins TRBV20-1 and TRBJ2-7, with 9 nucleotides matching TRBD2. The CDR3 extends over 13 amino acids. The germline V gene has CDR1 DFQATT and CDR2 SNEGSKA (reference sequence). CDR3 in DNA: TGCACCGTCCTAGCGGGGCCTTCCTACGAGCAGTACGTC. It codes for CTVLAGPSYEQYV.

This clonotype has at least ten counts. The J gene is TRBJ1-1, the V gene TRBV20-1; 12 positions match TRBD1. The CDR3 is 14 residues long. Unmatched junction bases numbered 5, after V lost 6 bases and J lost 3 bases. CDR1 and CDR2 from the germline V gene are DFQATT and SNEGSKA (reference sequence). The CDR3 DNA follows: TGCAGTGCCCCGGGACAGGGGGCGGACACTGAAGCTTTCTTT. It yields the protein CSAPGQGADTEAFF.

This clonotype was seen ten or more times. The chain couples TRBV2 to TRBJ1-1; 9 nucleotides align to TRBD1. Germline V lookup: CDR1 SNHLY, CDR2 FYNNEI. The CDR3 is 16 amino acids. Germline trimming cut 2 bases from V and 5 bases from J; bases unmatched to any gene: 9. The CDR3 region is CASSEIGTGTRTEAFF. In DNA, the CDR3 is TGTGCCAGCAGTGAAATTGGGACAGGGACGAGGACTGAAGCTTTCTTT.

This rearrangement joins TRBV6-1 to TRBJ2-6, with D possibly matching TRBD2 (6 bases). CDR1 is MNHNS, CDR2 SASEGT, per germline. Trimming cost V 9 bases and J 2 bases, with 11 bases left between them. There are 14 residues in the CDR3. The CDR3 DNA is TGTGCCAGTACGCCTAGCGCTGGGGCCAACGTCCTGACTTTC. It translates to CASTPSAGANVLTF.

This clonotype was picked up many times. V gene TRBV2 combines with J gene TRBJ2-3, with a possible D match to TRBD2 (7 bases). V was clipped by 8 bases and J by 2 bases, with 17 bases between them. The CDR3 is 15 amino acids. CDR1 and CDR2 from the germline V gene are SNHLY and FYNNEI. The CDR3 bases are TGTGCCAGCGGGGGGGTGGGGGCGGCCACAGATACGCAGTATTTT. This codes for CASGGVGAATDTQYF.

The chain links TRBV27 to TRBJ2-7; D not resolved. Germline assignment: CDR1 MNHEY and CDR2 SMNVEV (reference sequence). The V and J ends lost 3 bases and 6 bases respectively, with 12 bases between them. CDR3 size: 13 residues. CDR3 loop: CASSLNKWSEQYF. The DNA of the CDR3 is TGTGCCAGCAGTTTGAATAAGTGGAGCGAGCAGTACTTC.

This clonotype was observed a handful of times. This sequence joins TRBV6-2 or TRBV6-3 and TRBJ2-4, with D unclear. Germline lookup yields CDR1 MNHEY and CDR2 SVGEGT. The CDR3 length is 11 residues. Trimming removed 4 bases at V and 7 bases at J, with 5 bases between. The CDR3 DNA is TGTGCCAGCAGTTTCGGGAACATTCAGTACTTC. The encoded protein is CASSFGNIQYF.

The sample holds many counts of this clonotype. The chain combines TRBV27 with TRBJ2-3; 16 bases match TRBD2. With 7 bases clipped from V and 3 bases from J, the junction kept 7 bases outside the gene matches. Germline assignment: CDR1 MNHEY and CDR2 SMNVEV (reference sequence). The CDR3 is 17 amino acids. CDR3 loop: CASTGTSGGAWTDTQYF. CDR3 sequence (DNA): TGTGCCAGCACCGGGACTAGCGGGGGGGCCTGGACAGATACGCAGTATTTT.

CDR3 nucleotide sequence: TGTGCCAGCAGTTCGACTAGCGGGAGGGCGTATGAGCAGTTCTTC. The encoded protein is CASSSTSGRAYEQFF. The chain carries TRBV12-3 or TRBV12-4 and TRBJ2-1, with 14 bases lining up with TRBD2. CDR3 size: 15 residues. The ends lost 4 bases at V and 8 bases at J; junction bases unmatched: 4.

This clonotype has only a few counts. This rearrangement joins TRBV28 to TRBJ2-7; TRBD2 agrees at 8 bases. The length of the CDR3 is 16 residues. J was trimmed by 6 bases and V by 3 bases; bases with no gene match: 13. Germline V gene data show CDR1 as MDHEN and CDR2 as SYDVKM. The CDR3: CASSFPLGREGGEQYF. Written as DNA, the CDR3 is TGTGCCAGCAGTTTCCCCTTAGGACGGGAGGGCGGCGAGCAGTACTTC.